One sample yielded the 5 T cell receptor beta chains listed below, sequenced in a study of shared clonotypes between healthy human individuals. The data were produced by immunoSEQ multiplex PCR, yet TCRdb's version contains in-frame clones alone and is incomplete. This table has about 1 million clones, around 74% appearing once. Source material: memory CD4+ T cells sorted from blood. The subset here: CD45RA-negative fraction. These receptors all come from a man younger than 35 in good health.

The chain is built from TRBV7-2 and TRBJ1-1; tentatively, D is TRBD1 (6 bases). Germline assignment: CDR1 SGHTA and CDR2 FQGNSA. The CDR3 runs to 14 residues. The V end was cut by 5 bases, the J end by 2 bases, with 12 bases between. The CDR3 protein is CASSPVQGNTEAFF. CDR3 in DNA: TGTGCCAGCAGCCCAGTACAGGGAAACACTGAAGCTTTCTTT. Looking up the rest from reference TRBV7-2 and TRBJ1-1 gives the full variable domain: GAGVSQSPSNKVTEKGKDVELRCDPISGHTALYWYRQSLGQGLEFLIYFQGNSAPDKSGLPSDRFSAERTGGSVSTLTIQRTQQEDSAVYLCASSPVQGNTEAFFGQGTRLTVV.

V is TRBV5-1 and J is TRBJ2-7; D might be TRBD1 (6 bases). V lost 1 base, J lost 3 bases, and 8 bases lay in between. Looked up from germline, CDR1 is SGHRS and CDR2 is YFSETQ. The CDR3 loop spans 13 amino acids. The CDR3 here is CASSLTGFYEQYF. In nucleotides, the CDR3 is TGCGCCAGCAGCTTGACAGGGTTCTACGAGCAGTACTTC.

This clone was detected a few times. The chain couples TRBV18 to TRBJ1-3; TRBD1 might be the D (5 bases). The germline CDR1 and CDR2 sequences are KGHSH and LQKENI. CDR3 length: 19 amino acids. The ends were cut back, 5 bases at V and 4 bases at J, with 27 bases in the middle. CDR3 protein: CASSTRDGPLRARGNTIYF. The CDR3 DNA sequence: TGTGCCAGCTCAACGCGGGACGGCCCCCTGCGGGCTAGGGGAAACACCATATATTTT.

The rearrangement uses TRBV11-2 and TRBJ2-3; D is ambiguous. The CDR3 consists of 13 residues. Deletions cut 7 bases from V and 5 bases from J, with 13 bases between. Germline V gene sequence: CDR1 SGHAT, CDR2 FQNNGV. The CDR3 protein is CASKRPRVDTQYF. The CDR3 region has the DNA TGTGCCAGCAAAAGACCCCGGGTAGATACGCAGTATTTT.

This chain links TRBV9 with TRBJ2-2, with 10 bases identical to TRBD2. The V gene's germline CDR1 is SGDLS and CDR2 YYNGEE. This CDR3 has 16 residues. The trim removed 4 bases at V and 8 bases at J, leaving 11 bases unmatched. CDR3 residues: CASSRTSGLVSGELFF. For the CDR3, the DNA is TGTGCCAGCAGCCGGACTAGCGGTTTAGTGTCTGGGGAGCTGTTTTTT. Full variable domain (remainder filled in from reference TRBV9 and TRBJ2-2): DSGVTQTPKHLITATGQRVTLRCSPRSGDLSVYWYQQSLDQGLQFLIQYYNGEERAKGNILERFSAQQFPDLHSELNLSSLELGDSALYFCASSRTSGLVSGELFFGEGSRLTVL.